The 19 T cell receptor beta chains listed next were all sequenced from one sample in a study of beta chain features in type 1 diabetes. Study conclusions and caveats: Type 1 diabetes patients had TCRB CDR3s that were shorter (moderately but significantly so) in all four CD4+ subsets.

Antigens of these TCRs are unknown. Investigators reverse transcribed all isolated RNA, so they sequenced expressed TCRB transcripts. Assay used: immunoSEQ multiplex PCR; TCRdb lists only in-frame clones, some missing. The sample shows about 400,000 clones, approximately 12% of them seen only once. The sample was naive CD4+ T cells from blood. The receptors shown here come from a woman between 18 and 29 years old with type 1 diabetes.

V and J are TRBV28 and TRBJ1-1, with D possibly TRBD1 on 5 matching bases. In germline, CDR1 is MDHEN, CDR2 SYDVKM. CDR3 length equals 14 residues. V was pared by 3 bases and J by 5 bases, with 13 bases between. The CDR3 is CASSFSGYGTEAFF. The CDR3 region has the DNA TGTGCCAGCAGTTTCTCAGGGTATGGAACTGAAGCTTTCTTT.

Only a few counts were recorded for this clone. The V call is TRBV7-9, the J call TRBJ2-1; 7 nucleotides match TRBD1. The germline V gene encodes CDR1 SEHNR and CDR2 FQNEAQ (reference sequence). J was trimmed by 7 bases and V by 5 bases; bases with no gene match: 11. The CDR3 has 15 amino acids. The CDR3 loop reads CASSRRTGVGNEQFF. The CDR3, as DNA: TGTGCCAGCAGCCGAAGAACAGGGGTTGGGAATGAGCAGTTCTTC.

This clone came up a few times. The chain recombines TRBV7-9 with TRBJ2-1; TRBD2 is a possible D gene (6 bases). Germline CDR1 reads SEHNR; CDR2 reads FQNEAQ (reference sequence). Trimming took off 5 bases at V and 0 bases at J, with 20 bases between the two ends. The CDR3 length is 18 residues. CDR3 coding DNA: TGTGCCAGCAGCCTACCCTTTGGGGCGGGGACCTCCTACAATGAGCAGTTCTTC. The encoded protein is CASSLPFGAGTSYNEQFF.

This clone was counted only a few times. The rearrangement links TRBV25-1 to TRBJ2-7, with D hard to call. The germline V gene encodes CDR1 MGHDK and CDR2 SYGVNS. This CDR3 has 15 amino acids. V was pared by 0 bases and J by 0 bases, with 9 bases between. DNA for the CDR3: TGTGCCAGCAGTGAATACAGCCCTAGCTCCTACGAGCAGTACTTC. Translation gives CASSEYSPSSYEQYF.

In its sample, this clone was seen a few times. The chain has TRBV28 and TRBJ2-5; TRBD2 is a possible D gene (5 bases). The CDR3 spans 11 residues. CDR1 MDHEN and CDR2 SYDVKM come from the germline V gene. With 6 bases removed from V and 14 bases from J, the gap between germline ends came to 16 bases. The CDR3 sequence: CASSSNRGYYF. In DNA form, the CDR3 reads TGTGCCAGCAGCTCTAATCGGGGTTACTACTTC.

This clone was seen only a few times. The J gene is TRBJ2-2, the V gene TRBV4-1; D remains ambiguous. This CDR3 spans 13 amino acids. V was pared by 0 bases and J by 6 bases, with 5 bases between. Looked up from germline, CDR1 is MGHRA and CDR2 is YSYEKL. The CDR3 protein is CASSQDIAGELFF. The CDR3 DNA reads as TGCGCCAGCAGCCAAGATATAGCCGGGGAGCTGTTTTTT.

The chain is built from TRBV5-1 and TRBJ2-2; D is uncertain. Germline V CDR1 and CDR2: SGHRS, YFSETQ. V was shortened by 2 bases and J by 0 bases, with 8 bases between the two germline ends. This CDR3 has 15 amino acids. The CDR3 region has the DNA TGCGCCAGCAGCTTAGTCGGAGCGAACACCGGGGAGCTGTTTTTT. It specifies CASSLVGANTGELFF.

The chain carries TRBV4-3 and TRBJ2-1, with TRBD2 identical over 7 bases. CDR3 size: 17 residues. V shed 0 bases and J 3 bases; nucleotides not matched to a gene: 8. Germline CDR1 LGHNA, CDR2 YSLEER. As DNA, the CDR3 is TGCGCCAGCAGCCAAGAAGCCACTAGCGCTAGCTACAATGAGCAGTTCTTC. The encoded protein is CASSQEATSASYNEQFF.

The rearrangement links TRBV28 to TRBJ2-5, with D perhaps matching TRBD2 (5 bases). The CDR3 is 14 residues long. Deletions cut 2 bases from V and 3 bases from J, with 10 bases between. Germline assignment: CDR1 MDHEN and CDR2 SYDVKM. CDR3 loop: CASSLPLAEETQYF. The CDR3 nucleotides read TGTGCCAGCAGTTTACCCCTAGCTGAAGAGACCCAGTACTTC.

A few counts support this clone. The J gene is TRBJ2-7, the V gene TRBV11-1, with 7 bases lining up with TRBD2. This CDR3 has 13 residues. V lost 3 bases, J lost 6 bases, and 5 bases stayed unmatched. Per germline, CDR1 SGHAT and CDR2 FQDESV (reference sequence). CDR3 sequence (DNA): TGTGCCAGCAGCTTCAATGAGCGGGGCGAGCAGTACTTC. Translating gives CASSFNERGEQYF.

This clone appeared a few times. This chain joins TRBV29-1 and TRBJ1-3, with 9 positions matching TRBD1. The germline CDR1 and CDR2 sequences are SQVTM and ANQGSEA. The CDR3 contains 14 residues. With V trimmed by 4 bases and J by 0 bases, 1 base remained unmatched. CDR3 nucleotide sequence: TGCAGCGTTGGGGACAGGGTCTCTGGAAACACCATATATTTT. Translation gives CSVGDRVSGNTIYF. The full variable domain, in which reference TRBV29-1 and TRBJ1-3 provide the parts outside the CDR3, is SAVISQKPSRDICQRGTSLTIQCQVDSQVTMMFWYRQQPGQSLTLIATANQGSEATYESGFVIDKFPISRPNLTFSTLTVSNMSPEDSSIYLCSVGDRVSGNTIYFGEGSWLTVV.

Only a few counts were recorded for this clone. The chain combines TRBV9 with TRBJ2-1; 9 bases are a match to TRBD1. Trimming at V came to 4 bases and at J to 5 bases, leaving 7 bases not matched to a gene. Germline loops: CDR1 SGDLS, CDR2 YYNGEE. The CDR3 totals 15 residues. This chain's CDR3 is CASSMPGQGNNEQFF. In DNA form, the CDR3 reads TGTGCCAGCAGCATGCCGGGACAGGGAAACAATGAGCAGTTCTTC.

The chain employs TRBV15 and TRBJ2-2; D is uncertain. The CDR3 sequence is 15 residues long. The germline gives CDR1 LNHNV, CDR2 YYDKDF (reference sequence). V lost 0 bases to trimming and J lost 1 base, with 6 bases between them. Here the CDR3 reads CATSRDSRNTGELFF. The CDR3 bases are TGTGCCACCAGCAGAGATTCGAGGAACACCGGGGAGCTGTTTTTT.

The chain employs TRBV30 and TRBJ1-2; 8 nucleotides line up with TRBD1. Germline CDR1 and CDR2: GTSNPN and SVGIG (reference sequence). V gave up 1 base and J gave up 8 bases; unmatched junction bases: 12. This CDR3 has 15 amino acids. CDR3 in amino acids: CAWSEGAWTGYGYTF. The CDR3 DNA sequence: TGTGCCTGGAGTGAAGGGGCATGGACAGGGTACGGCTACACCTTC.

The J gene is TRBJ2-1, the V gene TRBV7-2; unclear D gene. Trimming took 6 bases from V and 4 from J, leaving 4 bases between them. The V gene's germline CDR1 is SGHTA and CDR2 FQGNSA. CDR3 length: 11 amino acids. The CDR3 loop is CASRAYNEQFF. The CDR3, as DNA: TGTGCCAGCAGGGCTTACAATGAGCAGTTCTTC.

In this sample, this clone turned up a few times. The V call is TRBV5-1, the J call TRBJ2-7; the match to TRBD1 covers 7 bases. The trim removed 2 bases at V and 6 bases at J, leaving 5 bases unmatched. Germline-derived CDR1 and CDR2 are SGHRS and YFSETQ. The CDR3 covers 13 residues. This CDR3 reads CASSFPRTGEQYF. The CDR3 coding sequence is TGCGCCAGCAGCTTCCCCAGGACAGGCGAGCAGTACTTC.

The chain couples TRBV27 to TRBJ1-2, with 9 bases matching TRBD1. The germline V gene encodes CDR1 MNHEY and CDR2 SMNVEV (reference sequence). Losses at the gene ends were 8 bases for V and 3 bases for J; bases not matched to a gene: 1. The CDR3 runs to 12 residues. In nucleotides, the CDR3 is TGTGCCAGCCGGGACAGGGACTATGGCTACACCTTC. Residues: CASRDRDYGYTF.

The CDR3 reads CASSPAGTGVGSPLHF. The CDR3 DNA follows: TGTGCCAGCTCACCAGCCGGGACAGGGGTCGGTTCACCCCTCCACTTT. V is TRBV18 and J is TRBJ1-6; 10 nucleotides align to TRBD1. This CDR3 is built from 16 residues. After removal of 2 bases from V and 9 bases from J, the junction contained 7 bases not matched to a gene. The germline CDR1 and CDR2 sequences are KGHSH and LQKENI.

In its sample, this clone was seen a few times. The CDR3 nucleotides read TGTGCCGGAACGAGGACAGGGTTCCGCTACGAGCAGTACTTC. It codes for CAGTRTGFRYEQYF. The chain joins TRBV2 to TRBJ2-7; 8 positions agree with TRBD1. The V gene's germline CDR1 is SNHLY and CDR2 FYNNEI. The CDR3 covers 14 residues. With 11 bases clipped from V and 3 bases from J, the junction kept 12 bases outside the gene matches.